By its share, the clone carrying this T cell receptor beta chain is medium-sized. No antigen is known for it. This sample is part of a study of CD8+CD57+ T cells in acquired aplastic anemia. Study information: Some 10 million reads were obtained on average for healthy donor CD4+ cells. Study findings and constraints: Significance was not reached for CD8+ Simpson's diversity between patients and controls. Roughly 28 was the count of CD8+ CDR3 sequences that patients shared with controls.

Trimming removed 0 bases at V and 0 bases at J, with 4 bases between. Per germline, CDR1 LNHNV and CDR2 YYDKDF (reference sequence). The CDR3 contains 14 residues. Both TCR beta VDJ combination and CDR3 sequence profiling were carried out. Genomic DNA was the template for this profiling. TCRdb analysed the reads with MiXCR anew, one entry per CDR3 protein. The sample has 100,000 to 150,000 distinct CDR3 sequences; about 48% are singletons. What was sequenced was sorted CD4+, CD8+, or CD8+CD57+ T cells (not recorded which) from PBMCs. This sequence was found in a human donor in good health, serving as a control. The chain combines TRBV15 with TRBJ2-3; D not certain. The DNA for the CDR3 is TGTGCCACCAGCAGAGAATTTAGCACAGATACGCAGTATTTT. Its protein product is CATSREFSTDTQYF. The whole variable domain, filled in from reference TRBV15 and TRBJ2-3, reads DAMVIQNPRYQVTQFGKPVTLSCSQTLNHNVMYWYQQKSSQAPKLLFHYYDKDFNNEADTPDNFQSRRPNTSFCFLDIRSPGLGDTAMYLCATSREFSTDTQYFGPGTRLTVL.